This entry is about one T cell receptor beta chain. What it binds is not known. This record belongs to a study of Tregs in tolerant kidney transplant recipients. Study-wide context: Related graft donors supplied nonmyeloablative bone marrow transplants, and mixed chimerism was transient.

The data were produced by immunoSEQ multiplex PCR, yet TCRdb's version contains in-frame clones alone and is incomplete. The sample has about 100,000 clones; 90% are singletons. Whole-study results and caveats: The small number of patients limits these findings pending further validation. Donor-specific Treg expansion exceeded global Treg expansion in tolerant patients, suggesting antigen drive.

Per germline, CDR1 SGHNT and CDR2 YYREEE (reference sequence). V lost 2 bases to trimming and J lost 0 bases, with 14 bases between them. CDR3 length: 16 residues. The chain uses TRBV5-4 and TRBJ1-1; D is possibly TRBD1 (6 bases). This specimen was CD4+ T cells from blood, taken before the transplant. The receptor comes from a human donor who received a combined kidney and bone marrow transplant. The CDR3 here is CASSFGAGAMNTEAFF. CDR3 coding DNA: TGTGCCAGCAGCTTCGGGGCGGGGGCAATGAACACTGAAGCTTTCTTT. Full variable domain (outside the CDR3, taken from reference TRBV5-4 and TRBJ1-1): ETGVTQSPTHLIKTRGQQVTLRCSSQSGHNTVSWYQQALGQGPQFIFQYYREEENGRGNFPPRFSGLQFPNYSSELNVNALELDDSALYLCASSFGAGAMNTEAFFGQGTRLTVV.